These T cell receptor beta chains were read from a single sample in a study of regulatory T cells in long-lasting Graves disease. From the multiplex PCR reads, TCRdb called clonotypes with MiXCR, one entry per CDR3 protein. Among 380,000 or so distinct CDR3 sequences listed, around 15% were seen once. This sample was also put to use in a study of T cells in Graves' hyperthyroidism and ophthalmopathy.

The sample consisted of peripheral blood mononuclear cells (PBMCs), taken at new diagnosis, from a patient treated with antithyroid drugs. Receptor source: a woman aged 18-35 years with Graves disease. The CDR3 runs from the conserved cysteine through the conserved F or W. The D gene is left open where the match is weak. Clone size is not always given. Where it is, it says once, few, many or a class for expanded clones.

CDR3aa | CDR3nt | abundance | v_gene | d_gene | j_gene | len
CASRSSGTYEQYF | TGTGCCAGCAGGAGTTCCGGGACGTACGAGCAGTACTTC | many | TRBV2 | NA | TRBJ2-7 | 13
CASSPGTSGSSTDTQYF | TGCGCCAGCAGCCCGGGGACTAGCGGGTCCTCCACAGATACGCAGTATTTT | few | TRBV5-1 | TRBD2 | TRBJ2-3 | 17
CAWMPGTGRYEQFF | TGTGCCTGGATGCCCGGGACAGGACGGTATGAGCAGTTCTTC | many | TRBV30 | TRBD1 | TRBJ2-1 | 14
CASVGYEQYF | TGTGCCAGTGTGGGGTACGAGCAGTACTTC | many | TRBV2 | NA | TRBJ2-7 | 10
CASSLIREQYF | TGTGCCAGCAGCTTGATCCGCGAGCAGTACTTC | many | TRBV11-2 | NA | TRBJ2-7 | 11
CASSLRQDLYEQYF | TGCGCCAGCAGCTTACGACAGGACTTATACGAGCAGTACTTC | NA | TRBV5-1 | NA | TRBJ2-7 | 14
CASSGQGEYQPQHF | TGTGCCAGCAGTGGACAGGGGGAATATCAGCCCCAGCATTTT | NA | TRBV28 | TRBD1 | TRBJ1-5 | 14
CASSYTSGRGLDTQYF | TGCGCCAGCAGTTACACTAGCGGGCGGGGGTTGGATACGCAGTATTTT | many | TRBV10-1 | TRBD2 | TRBJ2-3 | 16
CASSVPRVGNTGELFF | TGTGCCAGCAGCGTACCCAGGGTCGGCAACACCGGGGAGCTGTTTTTT | NA | TRBV9 | NA | TRBJ2-2 | 16
CASSYSDVYEQYF | TGTGCCAGCAGTTACTCGGATGTCTACGAGCAGTACTTC | NA | TRBV6-5 | NA | TRBJ2-7 | 13
CASLPSTGGLSTDTQYF | TGTGCCAGCCTCCCCTCCACCGGGGGCCTAAGCACAGATACGCAGTATTTT | NA | TRBV6-1 | NA | TRBJ2-3 | 17
CSARSGTAIHSNQPQHF | TGCAGTGCCAGAAGCGGGACGGCCATACATAGCAATCAGCCCCAGCATTTT | NA | TRBV20-1 | NA | TRBJ1-5 | 17
CASSLDPGADTQYF | TGTGCTAGCAGCTTAGATCCAGGGGCAGATACGCAGTATTTT | few | TRBV7-7 | NA | TRBJ2-3 | 14
CAWMGDYNEQFF | TGTGCCTGGATGGGGGACTACAATGAGCAGTTCTTC | many | TRBV30 | NA | TRBJ2-1 | 12
CSARAFQAPGSPGELFF | TGCAGTGCTAGAGCTTTTCAGGCCCCGGGCAGCCCCGGGGAGCTGTTTTTT | few | TRBV20-1 | NA | TRBJ2-2 | 17
CASSPQESSGNTIYF | TGTGCCAGCAGTCCACAGGAGTCCTCTGGAAACACCATATATTTT | few | TRBV12-3/TRBV12-4 | NA | TRBJ1-3 | 15
CASSHRGTQETQYF | TGTGCCAGCAGTCATAGGGGGACCCAAGAGACCCAGTACTTC | many | TRBV28 | NA | TRBJ2-5 | 14
CASQGESYNEQFF | TGTGCCAGCCAGGGGGAGTCCTACAATGAGCAGTTCTTC | few | TRBV7-9 | TRBD1 | TRBJ2-1 | 13
CASSLRADSSYNEQFF | TGTGCCAGCAGCTTAAGGGCGGACAGCTCCTACAATGAGCAGTTCTTC | many | TRBV11-2 | NA | TRBJ2-1 | 16
CASSLAGAMGEQFF | TGTGCCAGCAGCTTAGCGGGAGCCATGGGGGAGCAGTTCTTC | NA | TRBV7-3 | TRBD2 | TRBJ2-1 | 14
CSASHNEQFF | TGTAGTGCTAGCCACAATGAGCAGTTCTTC | many | TRBV20-1 | NA | TRBJ2-1 | 10
CAWSIQGVRHGYTF | TGTGCCTGGAGTATCCAAGGGGTGAGACATGGCTACACCTTC | many | TRBV30 | NA | TRBJ1-2 | 14
CASSLARTGSNQPQHF | TGTGCCAGCAGCTTAGCGCGAACTGGGAGTAATCAGCCCCAGCATTTT | many | TRBV7-8 | NA | TRBJ1-5 | 16
CSARVGGGARDEQFF | TGCAGTGCTAGGGTTGGGGGGGGGGCCAGAGATGAGCAGTTCTTC | many | TRBV20-1 | NA | TRBJ2-1 | 15
CAGSYPGTVNTEAFF | TGTGCCGGCAGTTACCCAGGGACAGTGAACACTGAAGCTTTCTTT | few | TRBV6-9 | TRBD1 | TRBJ1-1 | 15
CASSVAPRGDTQYF | TGTGCCAGCAGCGTAGCTCCACGTGGGGATACGCAGTATTTT | many | TRBV9 | NA | TRBJ2-3 | 14
CASSLGLGTVNYEQYF | TGCGCCAGCAGCTTGGGTCTCGGGACAGTCAACTACGAGCAGTACTTC | many | TRBV5-1 | TRBD1 | TRBJ2-7 | 16
CASSPTGPRYGYTF | TGTGCCAGCAGCCCAACGGGACCGAGGTATGGCTACACCTTC | few | TRBV11-3 | NA | TRBJ1-2 | 14
CASSVAGAAYGYTF | TGTGCCAGCAGCGTAGCTGGGGCAGCCTATGGCTACACCTTC | few | TRBV9 | NA | TRBJ1-2 | 14
CASSYSPQSRNTEAFF | TGTGCCAGCAGTTACTCACCACAAAGCCGAAACACTGAAGCTTTCTTT | many | TRBV6-5 | NA | TRBJ1-1 | 16
CASSLGQGAIGWTNEKLFF | TGTGCCAGCAGTTTAGGCCAGGGGGCGATCGGGTGGACTAATGAAAAACTGTTTTTT | NA | TRBV12-3/TRBV12-4 | TRBD1 | TRBJ1-4 | 19
CASSLVATPDEAFF | TGCGCCAGCAGCTTGGTCGCGACACCAGATGAAGCTTTCTTT | many | TRBV5-1 | NA | TRBJ1-1 | 14
CASRPGGDSPLHF | TGTGCCAGCCGCCCCGGCGGGGATTCACCCCTCCACTTT | NA | TRBV3-1 | NA | TRBJ1-6 | 13
CASSQGAGNNEQFF | TGCGCCAGCAGCCAAGGAGCGGGTAACAATGAGCAGTTCTTC | NA | TRBV4-1 | NA | TRBJ2-1 | 14
CASSARDRETQYF | TGTGCCAGCAGCGCCCGGGACAGAGAGACCCAGTACTTC | few | TRBV9 | TRBD1 | TRBJ2-5 | 13
CASSPRGSGRAETQYF | TGTGCCAGCAGCCCCCGGGGTAGCGGGAGGGCAGAGACCCAGTACTTC | NA | TRBV3-1 | TRBD2 | TRBJ2-5 | 16
CASSFGDREGEKLFF | TGTGCCAGCAGCTTCGGGGACAGGGAGGGGGAAAAACTGTTTTTT | NA | TRBV5-8 | TRBD1 | TRBJ1-4 | 15
CASTPGGFYEQYF | TGTGCCAGCACCCCAGGAGGGTTCTACGAGCAGTACTTC | NA | TRBV28 | NA | TRBJ2-7 | 13
CASSANLGTSRDTQYF | TGTGCCAGCAGTGCTAACCTCGGGACTAGCCGAGATACGCAGTATTTT | many | TRBV27 | TRBD2 | TRBJ2-3 | 16
CSVGTGGMEKLFF | TGCAGCGTTGGGACAGGGGGCATGGAAAAACTGTTTTTT | NA | TRBV29-1 | TRBD1 | TRBJ1-4 | 13
CATRQGRDYGYTF | TGTGCCACCCGACAGGGGAGGGACTATGGCTACACCTTC | NA | TRBV27 | TRBD1 | TRBJ1-2 | 13
CAIRSQSHNEQFF | TGTGCCATCAGGTCCCAATCCCACAATGAGCAGTTCTTC | NA | TRBV10-3 | NA | TRBJ2-1 | 13
CSARDLAGYQETQYF | TGCAGTGCTAGAGATCTAGCGGGGTACCAAGAGACCCAGTACTTC | many | TRBV20-1 | TRBD2 | TRBJ2-5 | 15
CASSELGHSTDTQYF | TGTGCCAGCAGTGAGTTAGGACACTCCACAGATACGCAGTATTTT | many | TRBV6-1 | NA | TRBJ2-3 | 15
CASRPWGGGETQYF | TGTGCCAGCAGACCTTGGGGTGGCGGGGAGACCCAGTACTTC | few | TRBV5-4 | NA | TRBJ2-5 | 14
CAWSPWPGHGYTF | TGTGCCTGGAGCCCCTGGCCAGGGCATGGCTACACCTTC | NA | TRBV30 | NA | TRBJ1-2 | 13
CATSRDRTMMNTEAFF | TGTGCCACCAGCAGAGACCGGACCATGATGAACACTGAAGCTTTCTTT | few | TRBV15 | NA | TRBJ1-1 | 16
CSASYDQSYNEQFF | TGCAGTGCTAGTTATGACCAGTCCTACAATGAGCAGTTCTTC | many | TRBV20-1 | NA | TRBJ2-1 | 14